The rows below give T cell receptor beta chains drawn from one sample of a study of regulatory T cells in long-lasting Graves disease. TCRdb re-derived calls from the multiplex PCR reads in MiXCR, one entry per CDR3 protein. The sample includes roughly 610,000 distinct CDR3 sequences, 15% to 20% of them seen just once. This same sample was also taken into another study, of T cells in Graves' hyperthyroidism and ophthalmopathy.

The sequencing here drew on peripheral blood mononuclear cells (PBMCs), taken at new diagnosis, from a patient treated with antithyroid drugs. The receptor set was obtained from a man aged 18 to 35 with Graves disease. Both conserved end residues are part of each CDR3. The order of the fields is D gene, clone size, V gene, CDR3 length, J gene, CDR3 DNA, CDR3 protein. The D gene is left open where the match is weak. The listing skips clone size in some rows; elsewhere it reads once, few, many or a size class.

D gene: TRBD2; clone size: -; V gene: TRBV20-1; CDR3 length: 13; J gene: TRBJ2-3; CDR3 DNA: TGCAGTGCTTCTAGCGGGAGGGCAGATACGCAGTATTTT; CDR3 protein: CSASSGRADTQYF
D gene: TRBD2; clone size: many; V gene: TRBV29-1; CDR3 length: 14; J gene: TRBJ2-1; CDR3 DNA: TGCAGCGTCCTCGTAGCGGGGGCCTACAATGAGCAGTTCTTC; CDR3 protein: CSVLVAGAYNEQFF
D gene: -; clone size: many; V gene: TRBV18; CDR3 length: 14; J gene: TRBJ2-3; CDR3 DNA: TGTGCCAGCTCACCGGGACCTCCCACAGATACGCAGTATTTT; CDR3 protein: CASSPGPPTDTQYF
D gene: -; clone size: many; V gene: TRBV27; CDR3 length: 15; J gene: TRBJ2-3; CDR3 DNA: TGTGCCAGCAGTTTATCGGGACTCTCCACAGATACGCAGTATTTT; CDR3 protein: CASSLSGLSTDTQYF
D gene: -; clone size: few; V gene: TRBV20-1; CDR3 length: 15; J gene: TRBJ2-2; CDR3 DNA: TGCAGTGCTAGTCGTCCCGGGACGAACACCGGGGAGCTGTTTTTT; CDR3 protein: CSASRPGTNTGELFF
D gene: TRBD1; clone size: -; V gene: TRBV20-1; CDR3 length: 15; J gene: TRBJ2-2; CDR3 DNA: TGCAGTGCTAGGGGACAGGGGACGAACACCGGGGAGCTGTTTTTT; CDR3 protein: CSARGQGTNTGELFF
D gene: -; clone size: few; V gene: TRBV6-2/TRBV6-3; CDR3 length: 12; J gene: TRBJ2-7; CDR3 DNA: TGTGCCAGCAGCCCAGGCGGCGTGGGGCAGTACTTC; CDR3 protein: CASSPGGVGQYF
D gene: -; clone size: many; V gene: TRBV29-1; CDR3 length: 18; J gene: TRBJ1-1; CDR3 DNA: TGCAGCGTTGGGCTGCATAGCACAGCTGGATCGATGAACACTGAAGCTTTCTTT; CDR3 protein: CSVGLHSTAGSMNTEAFF
D gene: -; clone size: many; V gene: TRBV15; CDR3 length: 14; J gene: TRBJ2-7; CDR3 DNA: TGTGCCACCAGCAGAGATTTGGCAGACTACGAGCAGTACTTC; CDR3 protein: CATSRDLADYEQYF
D gene: TRBD2; clone size: many; V gene: TRBV7-3; CDR3 length: 15; J gene: TRBJ2-7; CDR3 DNA: TGTGCCAGCAGCCCCACGGGACTAGTGGATCACGAGCAGTACTTC; CDR3 protein: CASSPTGLVDHEQYF
D gene: -; clone size: -; V gene: TRBV29-1; CDR3 length: 17; J gene: TRBJ1-2; CDR3 DNA: TGCAGCGTTGACAGGGGTACTGCAGGGGTACAAAACTATGGCTACACCTTC; CDR3 protein: CSVDRGTAGVQNYGYTF
D gene: -; clone size: -; V gene: TRBV19; CDR3 length: 12; J gene: TRBJ1-5; CDR3 DNA: TGTGCCAGTCTCGGCTGGGCTCAGCCCCAGCATTTT; CDR3 protein: CASLGWAQPQHF